This T cell receptor (beta chain) was recorded in a study of shared clonotypes between healthy human individuals. Method: immunoSEQ multiplex PCR; TCRdb's copy keeps in-frame clones and lacks some. The data hold 2 million to 2.5 million clones, with around 93% observed a single time. About this clone itself: Its matching antigen is unknown.

General observations from the study: Rarefaction gave evidence that sorted-subset sequencing remained incomplete despite large depth.

The CDR3 consists of 17 residues. Per germline, CDR1 SGHRS and CDR2 YFSETQ. V shed 4 bases, J shed 2 bases, and the junction held 12 bases outside the gene matches. All donors qualified as healthy HIV-negative adults and had experienced no recent acute infections or vaccinations. The specimen sequenced was naive CD4+ T cells from PBMCs. The subset was: CD45RA+ positively selected. This TCR derives from a man aged 18 to 30 in good health. Some clones in this sample may be carry-over from other donors' samples. The rearrangement links TRBV5-1 to TRBJ2-7; TRBD2 agrees at 10 bases. CDR3 nucleotide sequence: TGCGCCAGCAGCCCTGACCCAGGACTAGCGGTGACCTACGAGCAGTACTTC. It codes for CASSPDPGLAVTYEQYF.